The 30 T cell receptor beta chains below come from one sample, sequenced in a study of blood T cell repertoires in COVID-19. The assay was immunoSEQ multiplex PCR, and TCRdb's table has in-frame clones only and misses some. The sample yields roughly 100,000 clones, around 76% seen once. The specimen was peripheral blood. The receptors here all came from a woman in her sixties or seventies with acute or convalescent COVID-19.

To note about this clone: A read error may account for a junction end that differs from germline. This chain joins TRBV7-9 and TRBJ1-2; D is unresolved. The CDR3 length is 11 residues. Germline CDR1 and CDR2: SEHNR and FQNEAQ (reference sequence). The CDR3 sequence: CASSLVGDYTF. The CDR3 bases are TGTGCCAGCAGTTTAGTCGGAGACTACACCTTC.

The chain couples TRBV5-1 to TRBJ2-7, with 10 bases fitting TRBD1. Unmatched junction bases numbered 5, after V lost 0 bases and J lost 2 bases. The germline V gene has CDR1 SGHRS and CDR2 YFSETQ. The CDR3 runs to 16 residues. The CDR3 here is CASSLAPGQGTYEQYF. Written as DNA, the CDR3 is TGCGCCAGCAGCTTGGCCCCGGGACAGGGGACCTACGAGCAGTACTTC.

The V call is TRBV14, the J call TRBJ1-1; D may be TRBD1 (5 bases). Germline V gene data show CDR1 as SGHDN and CDR2 as FVKESK. The CDR3 spans 15 residues. With 1 base removed from V and 0 bases from J, the gap between germline ends came to 9 bases. Here the CDR3 reads CASSQARAMNTEAFF. The CDR3 region has the DNA TGTGCCAGCAGCCAAGCCAGGGCTATGAACACTGAAGCTTTCTTT.

The chain uses TRBV6-5 and TRBJ2-7; D is undetermined. Germline lookup yields CDR1 MNHEY and CDR2 SVGAGI. The CDR3 has 11 residues. V lost 2 bases, J lost 3 bases, and 2 bases lay in between. The CDR3, as DNA: TGTGCCAGCAGTTACCTCTACGAGCAGTACTTC. Translation gives CASSYLYEQYF.

A note on this clone: This may come from a read error, since a much larger clone is one base off. The same CDR3 also results from other DNA sequences found in this sample. V gene TRBV5-6 combines with J gene TRBJ1-2, with D possibly being TRBD1 (6 bases). Germline CDR1 reads SGHDT; CDR2 reads YYEEEE. The CDR3 covers 13 residues. Trimming took 0 bases from V and 4 from J, leaving 7 bases between them. CDR3 coding DNA: TGTGCCAGCAGCTTGGGCAGGGGCTATGGCTACACCTTC. Its protein is CASSLGRGYGYTF.

The genes are TRBV29-1 and TRBJ1-1; TRBD1 agrees at 10 bases. CDR3 length: 14 residues. The germline gives CDR1 SQVTM, CDR2 ANQGSEA. V was clipped by 7 bases and J by 8 bases; unmatched bases: 13. CDR3 protein: CSARSTGTGEEAFF. The CDR3 bases are TGCAGCGCTCGAAGCACCGGGACAGGGGAGGAAGCTTTCTTT.

This rearrangement joins TRBV28 to TRBJ1-6; a possible D gene is TRBD1 (5 bases). CDR3 length: 15 amino acids. V dropped 8 bases and J dropped 8 bases, with 19 bases sitting between them. Germline CDR1 MDHEN, CDR2 SYDVKM. CDR3 loop: CASSPGGAGDSPLHF. Here the CDR3 DNA reads TGTGCCAGCTCCCCGGGAGGGGCTGGCGATTCACCCCTCCACTTT.

This clone appeared a single time. DNA of the CDR3: TGTGCCAGCAGCTGGCCGGGACAGGGGAATGAAAAACTGTTTTTT. Amino acids: CASSWPGQGNEKLFF. The rearrangement uses TRBV11-2 and TRBJ1-4; 10 nucleotides agree with TRBD1. Per germline, CDR1 SGHAT and CDR2 FQNNGV. The CDR3 runs to 15 residues. The V segment lost 4 bases and the J segment 5 bases; nucleotides outside the gene matches: 4.

The chain recombines TRBV5-1 with TRBJ1-1; D might be TRBD1 (6 bases). There are 14 residues in the CDR3. Per germline, CDR1 SGHRS and CDR2 YFSETQ. Trimming stripped 4 bases from V and 1 base from J, with 11 bases between. This CDR3 reads CASSTSTGNTEAFF. DNA of the CDR3: TGCGCCAGCAGCACCTCGACAGGGAACACTGAAGCTTTCTTT.

The chain carries TRBV30 and TRBJ2-5; tentative D call: TRBD1 (6 bases). The CDR3 has 15 residues. V shed 5 bases and J shed 3 bases, with 19 bases lying between them. Germline lookup yields CDR1 GTSNPN and CDR2 SVGIG (reference sequence). CDR3 residues: CAWGGRWGQKETQYF. CDR3 nucleotide sequence: TGTGCCTGGGGAGGTCGGTGGGGGCAGAAAGAGACCCAGTACTTC.

This clone was counted a single time. The chain joins TRBV7-2 to TRBJ1-5, with D perhaps matching TRBD1 (5 bases). The germline CDR1 and CDR2 sequences are SGHTA and FQGNSA. V gave up 0 bases and J gave up 6 bases, with 12 bases separating them. This CDR3 has 15 amino acids. The CDR3 DNA follows: TGTGCCAGCAGCTTAGCAGTGGGGCAGGTTCAGCCCCAGCATTTT. This encodes CASSLAVGQVQPQHF.

The V gene is TRBV4-3, the J gene TRBJ1-2; D ambiguous. The CDR3 is 16 residues long. The germline gives CDR1 LGHNA, CDR2 YSLEER. V lost 1 base and J lost 2, with 14 bases in between. The CDR3, as DNA: TGCGCCAGCAGCCAAGGGGCGGGGTTAGAGAACTATGGCTACACCTTC. This codes for CASSQGAGLENYGYTF.

CDR3 region: CASSHLGQVNTGELFF. The CDR3 DNA follows: TGTGCCAGCAGCCACCTTGGACAGGTTAACACCGGGGAGCTGTTTTTT. The chain carries TRBV16 and TRBJ2-2; TRBD1 matches 7 bases. In germline, CDR1 is KGHSY, CDR2 FQNENV. V gave up 3 bases and J gave up 2 bases; unmatched junction bases: 6. The CDR3 loop spans 16 amino acids.

This clone is a singleton in its sample. The J gene is TRBJ1-2, the V gene TRBV27, with TRBD1 identical over 8 bases. V shed 5 bases and J 4 bases; nucleotides not matched to a gene: 9. Germline V gene lookup returns CDR1 MNHEY and CDR2 SMNVEV (reference sequence). This CDR3 has 15 residues. The CDR3, as DNA: TGTGCCAGCAGTATTACAGGGGGGAAGGGCTATGGCTACACCTTC. This gives the protein CASSITGGKGYGYTF.

Only one count was recorded for this clone. The chain uses TRBV28 and TRBJ2-5; perhaps TRBD2 as D (6 bases). Trimming stripped 5 bases from V and 5 bases from J, with 24 bases between. Germline lookup yields CDR1 MDHEN and CDR2 SYDVKM. The CDR3 runs 17 residues. This CDR3 is CASSPGSWGVRGETQYF. For the CDR3, the DNA is TGTGCCAGCAGTCCTGGCTCTTGGGGGGTACGGGGGGAGACCCAGTACTTC.

The chain joins TRBV15 to TRBJ1-5, with 7 bases that match TRBD1. The V segment lost 9 bases and the J segment 0 bases; nucleotides outside the gene matches: 17. CDR3 size: 18 residues. In germline, CDR1 is LNHNV, CDR2 YYDKDF (reference sequence). The CDR3 region has the DNA TGTGCCACAGCGGACAGGCGTCGTGTTAATCCTAGCAATCAGCCCCAGCATTTT. Translated, it gives CATADRRRVNPSNQPQHF.

V and J are TRBV30 and TRBJ1-2; 7 bases are shared with TRBD1. J lost 3 bases, V lost 7 bases, and 8 bases had no gene match. Germline loops: CDR1 GTSNPN, CDR2 SVGIG (reference sequence). The CDR3 is 13 residues long. CDR3 sequence reads: CASRTGGDYGYTF. In DNA form, the CDR3 reads TGTGCCTCAAGGACAGGTGGAGACTATGGCTACACCTTC.

The chain combines TRBV10-1 with TRBJ1-1, with D hard to call. The CDR3 runs 13 residues. Germline CDR1 and CDR2: WNHNN and SYGVQD (reference sequence). The V and J ends lost 2 bases and 4 bases respectively, with 8 bases between them. The CDR3 protein is CASSEQISTEAFF. The CDR3 DNA reads TGCGCCAGCAGTGAGCAGATTTCCACTGAAGCTTTCTTT.

This sequence joins TRBV3-1 (or the pseudogene TRBV3-2) and TRBJ1-1; no firm D call. The V end was cut by 1 base, the J end by 10 bases, with 13 bases between. The germline CDR1 and CDR2 sequences are LGHDT and YNNKEL (reference sequence). The CDR3 extends over 13 amino acids. The CDR3 coding sequence is TGTGCCAGCAGCCAAGCCCGGACTGCCGCAGCTTTCTTT. Translating gives CASSQARTAAAFF.

The chain joins TRBV4-2 to TRBJ1-4; D is unresolved. Germline-derived CDR1 and CDR2 are LGHNA and YNFKEQ. Trimming left V 1 base short and J 0 bases short, with 6 bases between. CDR3 size: 15 residues. The CDR3 sequence is CASSQAGSTNEKLFF. Here the CDR3 DNA reads TGTGCCAGCAGCCAAGCGGGGTCAACTAATGAAAAACTGTTTTTT.

This clone was observed once. V gene TRBV7-8 combines with J gene TRBJ2-7, with D tentatively TRBD2 (5 bases). Germline V gene lookup returns CDR1 SGHVS and CDR2 FQNEAQ. V was shortened by 1 base and J by 7 bases, with 8 bases between the two germline ends. The CDR3 loop spans 12 amino acids. The CDR3: CASSLGGLEQYF. The CDR3 nucleotides are TGTGCCAGCAGCTTAGGTGGACTGGAGCAGTACTTC. Full variable domain (remainder filled in from reference TRBV7-8 and TRBJ2-7): GAGVSQSPRYKVAKRGQDVALRCDPISGHVSLFWYQQALGQGPEFLTYFQNEAQLDKSGLPSDRFFAERPEGSVSTLKIQRTQQEDSAVYLCASSLGGLEQYFGPGTRLTVT.

V and J are TRBV9 and TRBJ1-4; D perhaps matches TRBD1 (6 bases). CDR3 length equals 14 residues. CDR1 is SGDLS, CDR2 YYNGEE, per germline. The V end was cut by 3 bases, the J end by 3 bases, with 9 bases between. CDR3 residues: CASSATGSNEKLFF. The CDR3 DNA follows: TGTGCCAGCAGCGCTACAGGGTCTAATGAAAAACTGTTTTTT.

The CDR3 reads CAISDLQGGRTEAFF. The CDR3, as DNA: TGTGCCATCAGTGACCTACAGGGGGGAAGGACTGAAGCTTTCTTT. This rearrangement joins TRBV10-3 to TRBJ1-1; 8 nucleotides line up with TRBD1. This CDR3 region has 15 residues. The ends lost 3 bases at V and 5 bases at J; junction bases unmatched: 8. CDR1 and CDR2 (germline): ENHRY, SYGVKD.

The gene calls are TRBV28 and TRBJ1-2; weak D call: TRBD1 (5 bases). This CDR3 has 13 residues. V was clipped by 9 bases and J by 4 bases, with 15 bases between them. Germline-derived CDR1 and CDR2 are MDHEN and SYDVKM. Here the CDR3 reads CASRGGLSYGYTF. Here the CDR3 DNA reads TGTGCCAGTCGGGGGGGGTTAAGCTATGGCTACACCTTC.

The table lists this clone with many counts. V and J are TRBV7-2 and TRBJ2-7, with 7 nucleotides matching TRBD2. The CDR3 covers 14 residues. J gave up 4 bases and V 6 bases, and 9 bases lay outside the gene matches. Germline V gene data show CDR1 as SGHTA and CDR2 as FQGNSA. Here the CDR3 reads CASSLSRAGYEQYF. The CDR3 DNA is TGTGCCAGCAGTCTTTCTAGAGCGGGGTACGAGCAGTACTTC.

The gene calls are TRBV27 and TRBJ2-3, with 9 bases lining up with TRBD1. The length of the CDR3 is 13 residues. V trimming: 11 bases; J trimming: 7 bases; junction bases outside the gene matches: 10. The germline V gene encodes CDR1 MNHEY and CDR2 SMNVEV (reference sequence). The CDR3 region has the DNA TGTGCCGCCCGGGACAGGGCTCGCTATACGCAGTATTTT. Its translation: CAARDRARYTQYF.

This clone showed up just a few times. V is TRBV6-5 and J is TRBJ1-5; D is ambiguous. The V end was cut by 2 bases, the J end by 3 bases, with 14 bases between. The CDR3 has 16 amino acids. The germline gives CDR1 MNHEY, CDR2 SVGAGI. The CDR3 region is CASSYPGPPINQPQHF. The CDR3 DNA sequence: TGTGCCAGCAGTTACCCGGGTCCTCCAATCAATCAGCCCCAGCATTTT.

The chain recombines TRBV3-1 (or the pseudogene TRBV3-2) with TRBJ1-4; TRBD1 agrees at 9 bases. Germline V gives CDR1 LGHDT, CDR2 YNNKEL (reference sequence). CDR3 length: 16 amino acids. The V gene end was trimmed by 0 bases and the J gene end by 7 bases; junction bases not matched to a gene: 6. CDR3 in amino acids: CASSQDSGTGFEKLFF. CDR3 coding DNA: TGTGCCAGCAGCCAAGATTCCGGGACAGGGTTTGAAAAACTGTTTTTT.

The chain carries TRBV5-1 and TRBJ2-4, with D unresolved. The germline CDR1 and CDR2 sequences are SGHRS and YFSETQ. The CDR3 has 13 residues. V was clipped by 4 bases and J by 9 bases, with 14 bases between them. The CDR3 here is CASSPDRLGIQYF. CDR3 nucleotide sequence: TGCGCCAGCAGCCCCGACCGACTGGGCATTCAGTACTTC.

J is TRBJ1-1 and V is TRBV30; D is unclear. Germline V CDR1 and CDR2: GTSNPN, SVGIG (reference sequence). This CDR3 has 11 amino acids. V dropped 0 bases and J dropped 6 bases, with 5 bases sitting between them. The CDR3 here is CAWSVGPEAFF. The CDR3 bases are TGTGCCTGGAGTGTTGGGCCTGAAGCTTTCTTT. The full variable domain, rest sourced from reference TRBV30 and TRBJ1-1, is SQTIHQWPATLVQPVGSPLSLECTVEGTSNPNLYWYRQAAGRGLQLLFYSVGIGQISSEVPQNLSASRPQDRQFILSSKKLLLSDSGFYLCAWSVGPEAFFGQGTRLTVV.